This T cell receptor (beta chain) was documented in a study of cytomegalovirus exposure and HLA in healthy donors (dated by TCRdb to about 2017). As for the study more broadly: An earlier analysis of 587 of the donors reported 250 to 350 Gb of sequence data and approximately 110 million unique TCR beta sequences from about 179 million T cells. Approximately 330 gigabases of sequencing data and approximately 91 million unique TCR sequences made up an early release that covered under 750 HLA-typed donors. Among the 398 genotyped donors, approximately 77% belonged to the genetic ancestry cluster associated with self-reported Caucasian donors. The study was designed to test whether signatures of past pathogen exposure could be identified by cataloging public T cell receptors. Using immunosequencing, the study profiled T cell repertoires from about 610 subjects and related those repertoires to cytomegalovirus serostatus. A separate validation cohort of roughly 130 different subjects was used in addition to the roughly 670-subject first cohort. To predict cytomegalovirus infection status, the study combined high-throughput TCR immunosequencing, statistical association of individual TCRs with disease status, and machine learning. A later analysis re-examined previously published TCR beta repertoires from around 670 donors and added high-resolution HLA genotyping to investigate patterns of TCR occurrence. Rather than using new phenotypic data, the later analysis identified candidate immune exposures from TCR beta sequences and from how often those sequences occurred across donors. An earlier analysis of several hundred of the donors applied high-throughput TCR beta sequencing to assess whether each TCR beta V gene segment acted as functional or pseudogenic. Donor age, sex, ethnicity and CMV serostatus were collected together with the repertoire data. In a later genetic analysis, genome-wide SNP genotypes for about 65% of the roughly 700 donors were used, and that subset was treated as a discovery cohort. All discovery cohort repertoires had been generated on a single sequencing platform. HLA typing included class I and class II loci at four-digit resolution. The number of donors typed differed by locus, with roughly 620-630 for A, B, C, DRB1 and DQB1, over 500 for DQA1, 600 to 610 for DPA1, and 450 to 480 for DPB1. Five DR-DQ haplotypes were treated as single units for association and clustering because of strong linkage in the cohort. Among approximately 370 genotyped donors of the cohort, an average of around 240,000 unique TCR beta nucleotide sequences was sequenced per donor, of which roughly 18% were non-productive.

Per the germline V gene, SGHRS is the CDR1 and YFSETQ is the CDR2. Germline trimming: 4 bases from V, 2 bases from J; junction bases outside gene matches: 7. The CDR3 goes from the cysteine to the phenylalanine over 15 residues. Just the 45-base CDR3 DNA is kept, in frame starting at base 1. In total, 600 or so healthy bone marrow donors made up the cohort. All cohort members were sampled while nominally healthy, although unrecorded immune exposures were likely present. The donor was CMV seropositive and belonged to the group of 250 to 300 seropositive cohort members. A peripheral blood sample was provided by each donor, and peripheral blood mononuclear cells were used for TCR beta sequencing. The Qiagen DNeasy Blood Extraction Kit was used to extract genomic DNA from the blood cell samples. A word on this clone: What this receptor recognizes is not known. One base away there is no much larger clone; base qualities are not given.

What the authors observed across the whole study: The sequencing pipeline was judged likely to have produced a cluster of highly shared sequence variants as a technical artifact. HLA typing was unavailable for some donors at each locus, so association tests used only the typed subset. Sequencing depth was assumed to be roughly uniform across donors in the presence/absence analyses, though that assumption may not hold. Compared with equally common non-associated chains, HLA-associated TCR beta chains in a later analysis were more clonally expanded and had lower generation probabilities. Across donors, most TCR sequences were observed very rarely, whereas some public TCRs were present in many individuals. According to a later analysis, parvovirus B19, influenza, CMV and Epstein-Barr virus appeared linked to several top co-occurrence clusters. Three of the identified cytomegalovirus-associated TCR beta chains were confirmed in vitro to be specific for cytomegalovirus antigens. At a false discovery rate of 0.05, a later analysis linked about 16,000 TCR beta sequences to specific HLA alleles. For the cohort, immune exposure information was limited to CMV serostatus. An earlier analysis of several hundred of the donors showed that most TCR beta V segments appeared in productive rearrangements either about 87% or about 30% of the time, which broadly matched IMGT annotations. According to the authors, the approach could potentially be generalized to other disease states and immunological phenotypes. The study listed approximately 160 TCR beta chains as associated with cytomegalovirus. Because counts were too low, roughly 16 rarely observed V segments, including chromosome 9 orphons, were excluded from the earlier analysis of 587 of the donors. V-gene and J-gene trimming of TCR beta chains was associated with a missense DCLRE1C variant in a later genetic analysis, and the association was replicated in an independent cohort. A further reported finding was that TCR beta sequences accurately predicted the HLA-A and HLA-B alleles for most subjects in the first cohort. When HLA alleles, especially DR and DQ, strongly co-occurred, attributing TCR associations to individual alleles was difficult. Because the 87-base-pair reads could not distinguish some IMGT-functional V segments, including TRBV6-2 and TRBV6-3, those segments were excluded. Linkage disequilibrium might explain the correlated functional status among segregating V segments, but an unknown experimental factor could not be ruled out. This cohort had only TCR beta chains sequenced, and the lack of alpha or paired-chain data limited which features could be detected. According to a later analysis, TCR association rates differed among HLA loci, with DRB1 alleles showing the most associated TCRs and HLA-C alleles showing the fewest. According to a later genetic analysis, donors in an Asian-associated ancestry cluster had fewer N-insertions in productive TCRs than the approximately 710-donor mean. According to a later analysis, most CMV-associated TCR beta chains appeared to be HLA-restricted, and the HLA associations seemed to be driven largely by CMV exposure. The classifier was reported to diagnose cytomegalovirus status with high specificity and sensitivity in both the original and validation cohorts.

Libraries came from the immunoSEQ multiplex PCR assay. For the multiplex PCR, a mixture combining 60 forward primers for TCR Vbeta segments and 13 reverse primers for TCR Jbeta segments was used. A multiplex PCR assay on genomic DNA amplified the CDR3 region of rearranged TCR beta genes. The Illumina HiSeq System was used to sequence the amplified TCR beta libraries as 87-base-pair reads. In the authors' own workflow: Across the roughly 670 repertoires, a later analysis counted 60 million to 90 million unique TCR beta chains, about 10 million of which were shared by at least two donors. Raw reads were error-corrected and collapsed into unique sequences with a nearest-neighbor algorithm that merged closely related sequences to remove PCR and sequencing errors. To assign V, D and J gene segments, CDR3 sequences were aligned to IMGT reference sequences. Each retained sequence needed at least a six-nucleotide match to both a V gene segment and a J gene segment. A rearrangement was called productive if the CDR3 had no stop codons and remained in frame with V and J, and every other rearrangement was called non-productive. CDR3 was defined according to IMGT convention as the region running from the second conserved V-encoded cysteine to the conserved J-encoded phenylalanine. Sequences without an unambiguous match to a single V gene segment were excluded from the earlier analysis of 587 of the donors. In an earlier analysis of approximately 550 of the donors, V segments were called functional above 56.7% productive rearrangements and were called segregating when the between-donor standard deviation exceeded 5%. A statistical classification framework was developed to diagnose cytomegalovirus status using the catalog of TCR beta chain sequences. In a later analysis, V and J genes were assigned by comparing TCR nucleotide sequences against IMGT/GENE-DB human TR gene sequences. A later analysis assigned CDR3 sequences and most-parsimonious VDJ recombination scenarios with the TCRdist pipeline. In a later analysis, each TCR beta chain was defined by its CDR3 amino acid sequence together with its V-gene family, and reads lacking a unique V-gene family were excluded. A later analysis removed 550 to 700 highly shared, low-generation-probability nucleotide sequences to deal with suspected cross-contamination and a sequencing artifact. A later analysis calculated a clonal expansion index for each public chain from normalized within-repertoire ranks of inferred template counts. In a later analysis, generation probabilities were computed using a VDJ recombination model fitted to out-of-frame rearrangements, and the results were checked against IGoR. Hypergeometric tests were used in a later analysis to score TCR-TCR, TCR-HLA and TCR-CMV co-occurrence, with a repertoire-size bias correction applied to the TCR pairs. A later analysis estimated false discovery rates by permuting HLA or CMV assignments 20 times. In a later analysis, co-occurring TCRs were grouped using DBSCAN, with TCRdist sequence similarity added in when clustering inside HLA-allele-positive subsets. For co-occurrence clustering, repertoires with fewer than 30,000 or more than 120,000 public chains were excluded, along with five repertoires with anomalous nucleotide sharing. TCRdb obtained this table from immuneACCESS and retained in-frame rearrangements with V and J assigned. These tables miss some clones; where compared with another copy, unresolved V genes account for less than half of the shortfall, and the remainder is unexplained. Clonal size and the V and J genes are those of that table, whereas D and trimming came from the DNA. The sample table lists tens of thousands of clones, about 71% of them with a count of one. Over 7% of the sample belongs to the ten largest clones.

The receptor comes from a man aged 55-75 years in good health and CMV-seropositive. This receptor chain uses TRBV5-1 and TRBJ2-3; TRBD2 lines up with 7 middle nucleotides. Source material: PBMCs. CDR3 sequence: CASSLGTTPTDTQYF. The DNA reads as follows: TGCGCCAGCAGCCTGGGGACTACCCCCACAGATACGCAGTATTTT.